This TCR beta chain was sequenced for a study of T cell repertoires in aging, cancer and after chemotherapy. Study at large: Clear clonal overlap appeared across healthy donor samples taken over several months to years. Study outcomes and limitations: Untreated cancer patients had significantly lower blood TCR diversity than age-matched healthy donors.

Note on this clonotype: Antigen unknown.

Trimming cost V 2 bases and J 1 base, with 9 bases left between them. CDR1 MNHNY and CDR2 SVGAGI come from the germline V gene (reference sequence). The CDR3 consists of 14 residues. Rearranged V-D-J TRB sequences were amplified with a mixed TRB-A/B primer pool. One entry per CDR3 protein results from TCRdb running MiXCR on the multiplex PCR reads. The table records more than 8,500 distinct CDR3 sequences, under 45% of them present only once. TCR beta rearrangements were amplified from peripheral blood genomic DNA. The material sequenced was blood. The chain carries TRBV6-6 and TRBJ2-7; D perhaps matches TRBD2 (6 bases). The clonotype comes from a human donor in good health. The CDR3 region has the DNA TGTGCCAGCAGTTACCTGGGGGGATCCTACGAGCAGTACTTC. Its protein is CASSYLGGSYEQYF.